This T cell receptor beta chain was identified in a study of shared clonotypes between healthy human individuals. The CDR3 spans 17 residues. From germline, CDR1 is MNHEY and CDR2 SMNVEV (reference sequence). V lost 3 bases and J 3 bases, leaving 18 bases between the germline ends. Libraries were prepared by immunoSEQ multiplex PCR; TCRdb keeps only in-frame clonotypes and omits some of them. The sample yields some 1,400,000 clones, roughly 96% seen once. Source material: naive CD4+ T cells sorted from blood. Regarding subset: CD45RA+ positively selected. The genes are TRBV27 and TRBJ2-1; D could derive from TRBD1 or TRBD2 (5 bases each). The clonotype was recovered from a young man in good health. CDR3 sequence reads: CASSLRDQTKIYNEQFF. The CDR3 bases are TGTGCCAGCAGTTTGAGGGACCAAACCAAGATCTACAATGAGCAGTTCTTC.